This T cell receptor (beta chain) was retrieved from a study of cytomegalovirus exposure and HLA in healthy donors. A word on this clone: The antigen is unknown.

Clones were sequenced by immunoSEQ multiplex PCR, and TCRdb holds only the in-frame ones, with some missing. The profile shows some 67,000 clones, about 94% of them singletons. Study observations and caveats: Most TCR sequences were rare, but some public TCRs occurred in many donors.

Germline loops: CDR1 MDHEN, CDR2 SYDVKM. The CDR3 sequence is 15 residues long. Deletions cut 6 bases from V and 11 bases from J, with 25 bases between. The sequenced sample consisted of PBMCs. The V gene is TRBV28, the J gene TRBJ1-2, with D possibly TRBD1 on 6 matching bases. The clonotype comes from a young woman in good health and CMV-seronegative. The DNA of the CDR3 is TGTGCCAGCAGCTTTCAGGGGCGTAGCTCGTCTGAGTACACCTTC. It specifies CASSFQGRSSSEYTF.